The present TCR beta chain was sequenced within a study of blood T cell repertoires in COVID-19. Study-level information: From T cells, B-cell-depleted T cells, or PBMCs came the material, which was cDNA or gDNA.

Germline V lookup: CDR1 MGHDK, CDR2 SYGVNS. Unmatched junction bases numbered 8, after V lost 3 bases and J lost 4 bases. There are 16 residues in the CDR3. The method was immunoSEQ multiplex PCR; TCRdb's version includes in-frame clones alone and lacks a portion of them. The sample contains roughly 130,000 clones, about 87% of which appear only once. This chain links TRBV25-1 with TRBJ1-2; 10 positions agree with TRBD1. Specimen: peripheral blood. This TCR derives from a human donor with COVID-19, enrolled during active disease. The donor label of this sample is uncertain. For the CDR3, the DNA is TGTGCCAGCAGTGAGGGTACCGGGACAGGGGCCTATGGCTACACCTTC. As protein: CASSEGTGTGAYGYTF.